Given below is one T cell receptor (beta chain) in context. Enrollees, 18 to 89 years old, lived in about two dozen US areas. Cohort allocation depended upon clinical history that participants reported. This sample is part of a study of blood T cell repertoires in COVID-19. About the study: Sample material is recorded as cDNA or gDNA derived from T cells, B-cell-depleted T cells, or PBMCs.

V shed 4 bases and J 2 bases; nucleotides not matched to a gene: 8. CDR3 length: 17 residues. The germline CDR1 and CDR2 sequences are MNHEY and SMNVEV (reference sequence). Authors' methods: Reference gene primer amplification in the assay estimated nucleated cell counts. Profiled with immunoSEQ multiplex PCR; TCRdb holds only in-frame clones, not every one. V and J calls and clone size follow that table, whereas D and trimming were derived from the DNA. The sample lists roughly 290,000 clones, around 87% occurring once. The clonotype comes from a woman between 18 and 29 years old with acute COVID-19. The chain is built from TRBV27 and TRBJ1-3; 10 bases agree with TRBD1. Sequenced: PBMCs or T cells enriched from blood (not recorded which). CDR3 region: CASSSRQGASPGNTIYF. For the CDR3, the DNA is TGTGCCAGCAGTTCCAGACAGGGGGCTTCCCCTGGAAACACCATATATTTT.